The clone carrying this T cell receptor (beta chain) has just a few counts. CDR3 length: 18 amino acids. V dropped 1 base and J dropped 2 bases, with 15 bases sitting between them. In germline, CDR1 is LNHDA, CDR2 SQIVND (reference sequence). These data belong to a study of blood T cell repertoires in COVID-19. Study-level information: Samples representing acute and convalescent COVID-19 were sourced from the United States, Italy and Spain. Nucleic acid was either cDNA or gDNA, and it came from T cells, B-cell-depleted T cells, or PBMCs.

Authors' data handling: For nucleated cells, counts were estimated from reference gene primer amplification. Sequenced by immunoSEQ multiplex PCR; TCRdb stores in-frame clones only, minus some. The DNA gave D and trimming, while V, J and clone size come from that table. Here the sample spans about 270,000 clones, roughly nine tenths being singletons. This clonotype was sampled from a man aged 45-60 years with acute or convalescent COVID-19. Sample: peripheral blood. The rearrangement joins TRBV19 to TRBJ1-6; D perhaps matches TRBD1 (5 bases). CDR3 loop: CASSIATTGATYNSPLHF. For the CDR3, the DNA is TGTGCCAGTAGTATAGCCACTACAGGCGCTACCTATAATTCACCCCTCCACTTT. Combining the CDR3 with reference TRBV19 and TRBJ1-6 gives the whole variable domain DGGITQSPKYLFRKEGQNVTLSCEQNLNHDAMYWYRQDPGQGLRLIYYSQIVNDFQKGDIAEGYSVSREKKESFPLTVTSAQKNPTAFYLCASSIATTGATYNSPLHFGNGTRLTVT.